Reported below is one TCR beta chain. No antigen is known for it. Researchers ran the PCR with 60 Vbeta and 13 Jbeta primers. Sequenced by immunoSEQ multiplex PCR; TCRdb stores in-frame clones only, minus some. In the table there are about 130,000 clones, 80% of which are singletons. This sample was included in a study of cytomegalovirus exposure and HLA in healthy donors. Study conclusions and caveats: According to the study, roughly 180 TCR beta chains were cytomegalovirus-associated.

The receptor's source is a man in his forties in good health and CMV-seronegative. Sequencing used PBMCs.

CDR3 amino acids: CASRIAGQGSGNTIYF. CDR3 DNA: TGTGCCAGTAGAATTGCGGGACAGGGCTCTGGAAACACCATATATTTT. This chain joins TRBV19 and TRBJ1-3; 9 positions match TRBD1. V lost 6 bases and J lost 0; bases outside the gene matches: 6. Germline V gene lookup returns CDR1 LNHDA and CDR2 SQIVND (reference sequence). The CDR3 has 16 residues.